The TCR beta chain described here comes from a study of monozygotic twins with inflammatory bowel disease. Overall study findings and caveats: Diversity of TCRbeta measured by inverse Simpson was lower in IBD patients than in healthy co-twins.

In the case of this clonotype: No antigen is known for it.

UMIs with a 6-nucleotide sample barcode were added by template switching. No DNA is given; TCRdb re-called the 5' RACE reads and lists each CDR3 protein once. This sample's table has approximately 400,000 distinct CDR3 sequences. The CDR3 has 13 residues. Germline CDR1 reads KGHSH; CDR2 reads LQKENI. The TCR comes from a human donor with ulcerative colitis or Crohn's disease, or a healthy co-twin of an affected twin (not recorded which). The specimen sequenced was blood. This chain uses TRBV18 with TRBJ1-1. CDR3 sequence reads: CASSPPGDTEAFF.